This TCR beta chain was sequenced in a study of T cell changes during pregnancy in multiple sclerosis. On this clone: An end of the junction differs from the germline gene, which may be a read error.

CDR3 size: 13 residues. Germline CDR1 is ENHRY and CDR2 is SYGVKD. Measured with immunoSEQ multiplex PCR; TCRdb has only the in-frame clones, and not every one. This table has some 52,000 clones, about 92% appearing once. Sequenced here: CD4+ T cells from peripheral blood mononuclear cells, sampled in the third trimester of pregnancy. The chain links TRBV10-3 to TRBJ2-1; perhaps TRBD1 as D (6 bases). This receptor was identified in a female donor with multiple sclerosis, enrolled in a pregnancy study. The CDR3 DNA reads TGTGCCATCAGCGAGTACAGGGAAGATGAGCAGTTCTTC. Translating gives CAISEYREDEQFF.